In this sample, the clone carrying this T cell receptor (beta chain) turned up a few times. Here immunoSEQ multiplex PCR was the method, and the copy in TCRdb shows in-frame clones only, minus some. The top ten clones hold 3% to 4% of a sample with approximately 340,000 clones, about 85% of them seen once. The CDR3 length is 13 residues. Trimming at V came to 7 bases and at J to 8 bases, leaving 8 bases not matched to a gene. Per germline, CDR1 KGHDR and CDR2 SFDVKD. This sample is part of a study of Ad26.COV2.S vaccination and SARS-CoV-2 variants. Study-wide context: Among those in the COV1001 Ad26.COV2.S trial arm was the donor.

Specified treatment: roughly 18 received Ad26.COV2.S at low or high dose, single or two shots; 5 received placebo; per-sample allocation not given. It was on day 63 after the first vaccine or placebo injection that samples were taken. In Boston, an adult donor aged 18-55 years took part. This receptor was obtained from a person between 18 and 65 years old who received the Ad26.COV2.S COVID-19 vaccine or a placebo. Material: peripheral blood, obtained in a trial of Ad26.COV2.S vaccine versus placebo. V and J are TRBV24-1 and TRBJ2-7, with TRBD2 matching 9 bases. For the CDR3, the DNA is TGTGCCACCAGGGACCGACTAGCGGAGCAGCAGTACTTC. It encodes CATRDRLAEQQYF.